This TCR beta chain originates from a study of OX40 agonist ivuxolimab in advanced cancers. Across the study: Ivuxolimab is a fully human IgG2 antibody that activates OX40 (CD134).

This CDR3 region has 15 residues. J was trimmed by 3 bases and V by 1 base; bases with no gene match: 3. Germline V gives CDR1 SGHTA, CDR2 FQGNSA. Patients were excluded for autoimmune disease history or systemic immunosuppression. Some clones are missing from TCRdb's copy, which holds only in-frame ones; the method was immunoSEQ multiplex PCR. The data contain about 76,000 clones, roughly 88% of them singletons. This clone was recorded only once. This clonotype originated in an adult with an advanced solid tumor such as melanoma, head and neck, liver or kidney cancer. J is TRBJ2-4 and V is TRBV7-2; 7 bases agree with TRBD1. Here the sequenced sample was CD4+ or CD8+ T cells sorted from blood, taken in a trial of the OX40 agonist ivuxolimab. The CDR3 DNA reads TGTGCCAGCAGCTTAGTATGGACAGGCAAAAACATTCAGTACTTC. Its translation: CASSLVWTGKNIQYF.